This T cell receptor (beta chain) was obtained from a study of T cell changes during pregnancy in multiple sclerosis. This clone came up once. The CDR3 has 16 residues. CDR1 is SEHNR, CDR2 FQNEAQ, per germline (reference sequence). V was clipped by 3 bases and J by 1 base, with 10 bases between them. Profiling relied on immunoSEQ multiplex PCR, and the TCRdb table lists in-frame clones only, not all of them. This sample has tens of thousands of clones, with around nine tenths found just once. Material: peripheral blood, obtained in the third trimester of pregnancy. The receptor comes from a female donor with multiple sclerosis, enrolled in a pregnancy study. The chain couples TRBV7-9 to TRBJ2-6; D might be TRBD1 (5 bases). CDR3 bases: TGTGCCAGCAGCTTGGCAGGGTCGTCTGGGGCCAACGTCCTGACTTTC. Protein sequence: CASSLAGSSGANVLTF.